This section outlines one T cell receptor (beta chain) sequence together with its context. Its antigen is still unknown. The germline V gene encodes CDR1 SGHKS and CDR2 YYEKEE (reference sequence). The CDR3 has 12 amino acids. Trimming left V 0 bases short and J 7 bases short, with 5 bases between. Following extraction, RNA underwent reverse transcription to cDNA, which served as the sequencing template. The method was immunoSEQ multiplex PCR; TCRdb's version includes in-frame clones alone and lacks a portion of them. Of 65,000 to 75,000 clones listed, about half are singletons. The entry originates in a study of CD8+ T cells in alopecia areata. General study results and limits: Affected scalp, especially in alopecia totalis/universalis, had a higher clonality than normal scalp did.

Sorted populations comprised CD4+ and CD8+ T cells obtained from PBMCs. The sequence was obtained from a human donor with alopecia areata. This chain connects TRBV5-5 to TRBJ2-1; D uncertain. The input for sequencing was CD8+ T cells sorted from blood, taken at week 0. The CDR3 here is CASSLATNEQFF. CDR3 nucleotide sequence: TGTGCCAGCAGCTTGGCTACGAATGAGCAGTTCTTC. Complete variable domain (other parts from reference TRBV5-5 and TRBJ2-1): DAGVTQSPTHLIKTRGQQVTLRCSPISGHKSVSWYQQVLGQGPQFIFQYYEKEERGRGNFPDRFSARQFPNYSSELNVNALLLGDSALYLCASSLATNEQFFGPGTRLTVL.